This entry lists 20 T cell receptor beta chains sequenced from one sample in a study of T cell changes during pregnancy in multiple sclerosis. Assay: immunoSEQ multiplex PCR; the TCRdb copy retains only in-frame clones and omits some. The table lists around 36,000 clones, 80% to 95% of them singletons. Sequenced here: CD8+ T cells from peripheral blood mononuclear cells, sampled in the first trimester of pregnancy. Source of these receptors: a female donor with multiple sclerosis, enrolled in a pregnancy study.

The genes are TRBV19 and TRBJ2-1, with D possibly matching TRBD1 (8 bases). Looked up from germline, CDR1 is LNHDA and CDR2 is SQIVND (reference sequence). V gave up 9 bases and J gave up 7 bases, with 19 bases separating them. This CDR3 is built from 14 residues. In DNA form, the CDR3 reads TGTGCCAGCAACAGGGGGGGCCTGTTGAATGAGCAGTTCTTC. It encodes CASNRGGLLNEQFF.

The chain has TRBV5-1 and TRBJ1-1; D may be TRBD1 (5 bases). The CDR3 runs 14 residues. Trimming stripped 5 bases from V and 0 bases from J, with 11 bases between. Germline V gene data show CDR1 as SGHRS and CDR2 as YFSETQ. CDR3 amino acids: CASSHGDLNTEAFF. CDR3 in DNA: TGCGCCAGCAGTCATGGGGACTTGAACACTGAAGCTTTCTTT. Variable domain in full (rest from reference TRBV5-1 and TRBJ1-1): KAGVTQTPRYLIKTRGQQVTLSCSPISGHRSVSWYQQTPGQGLQFLFEYFSETQRNKGNFPGRFSGRQFSNSRSEMNVSTLELGDSALYLCASSHGDLNTEAFFGQGTRLTVV.

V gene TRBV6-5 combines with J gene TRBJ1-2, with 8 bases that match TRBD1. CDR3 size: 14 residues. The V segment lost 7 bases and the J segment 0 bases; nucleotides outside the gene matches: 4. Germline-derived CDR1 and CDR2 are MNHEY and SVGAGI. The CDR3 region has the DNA TGTGCCAGCAAACAGGGGGTAGCTAACTATGGCTACACCTTC. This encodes CASKQGVANYGYTF.

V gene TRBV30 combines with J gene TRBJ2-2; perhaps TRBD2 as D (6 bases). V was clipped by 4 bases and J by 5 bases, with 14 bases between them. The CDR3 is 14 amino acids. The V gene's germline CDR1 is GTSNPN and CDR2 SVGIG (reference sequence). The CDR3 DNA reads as TGTGCCTGGAAAGGAGGGACTTTAACCGGGGAGCTGTTTTTT. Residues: CAWKGGTLTGELFF.

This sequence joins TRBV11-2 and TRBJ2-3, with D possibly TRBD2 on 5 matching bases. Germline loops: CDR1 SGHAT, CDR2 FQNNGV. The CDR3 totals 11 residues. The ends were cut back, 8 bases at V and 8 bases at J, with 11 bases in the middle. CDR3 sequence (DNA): TGTGCCAGCGGCCAAGAGGGTACGCAGTATTTT. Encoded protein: CASGQEGTQYF.

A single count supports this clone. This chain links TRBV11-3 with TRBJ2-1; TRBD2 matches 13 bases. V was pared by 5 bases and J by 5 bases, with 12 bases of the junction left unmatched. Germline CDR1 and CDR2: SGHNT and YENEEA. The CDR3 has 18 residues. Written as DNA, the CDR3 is TGTGCCAGCAGCCCCTATGGGTCGACTAGCGGGGGGCACAATGAGCAGTTCTTC. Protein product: CASSPYGSTSGGHNEQFF.

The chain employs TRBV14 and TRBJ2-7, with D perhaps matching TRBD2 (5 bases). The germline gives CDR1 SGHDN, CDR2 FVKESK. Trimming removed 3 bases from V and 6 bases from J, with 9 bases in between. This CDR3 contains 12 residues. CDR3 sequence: CASSQTMGEQYF. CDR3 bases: TGTGCCAGCAGCCAGACTATGGGCGAGCAGTACTTC.

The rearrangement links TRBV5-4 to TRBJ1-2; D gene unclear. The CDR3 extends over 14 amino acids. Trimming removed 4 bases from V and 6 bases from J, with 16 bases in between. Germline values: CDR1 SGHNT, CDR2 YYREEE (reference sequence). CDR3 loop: CASSPSTGYHGYTF. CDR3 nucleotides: TGTGCCAGCAGCCCCTCGACGGGTTATCATGGCTACACCTTC. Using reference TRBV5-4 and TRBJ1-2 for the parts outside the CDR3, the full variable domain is ETGVTQSPTHLIKTRGQQVTLRCSSQSGHNTVSWYQQALGQGPQFIFQYYREEENGRGNFPPRFSGLQFPNYSSELNVNALELDDSALYLCASSPSTGYHGYTFGSGTRLTVV.

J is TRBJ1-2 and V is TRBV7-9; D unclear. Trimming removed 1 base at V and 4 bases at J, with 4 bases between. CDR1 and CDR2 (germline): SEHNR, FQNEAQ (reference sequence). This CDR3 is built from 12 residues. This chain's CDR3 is CASSLGLYGYTF. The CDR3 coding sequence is TGTGCCAGCAGCTTAGGACTCTATGGCTACACCTTC.

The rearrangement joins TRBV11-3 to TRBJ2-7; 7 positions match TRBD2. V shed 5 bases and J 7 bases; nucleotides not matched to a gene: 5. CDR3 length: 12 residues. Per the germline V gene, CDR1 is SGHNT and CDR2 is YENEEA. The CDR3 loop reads CASSPGGGEQYF. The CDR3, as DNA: TGTGCCAGCAGCCCGGGCGGGGGAGAGCAGTACTTC.

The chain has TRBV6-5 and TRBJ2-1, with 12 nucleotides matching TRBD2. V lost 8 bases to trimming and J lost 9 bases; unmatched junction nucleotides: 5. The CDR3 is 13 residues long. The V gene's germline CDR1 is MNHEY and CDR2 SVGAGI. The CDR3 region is CASAGLAGGEQFF. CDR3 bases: TGTGCCAGCGCGGGACTAGCGGGCGGTGAGCAGTTCTTC.

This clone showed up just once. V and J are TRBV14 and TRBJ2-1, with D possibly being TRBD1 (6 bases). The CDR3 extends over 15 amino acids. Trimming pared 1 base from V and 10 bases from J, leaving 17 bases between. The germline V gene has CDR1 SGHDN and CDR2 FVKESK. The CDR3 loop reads CASSQAAQGNLEQFF. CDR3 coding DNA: TGTGCCAGCAGCCAAGCCGCGCAGGGGAACTTGGAGCAGTTCTTC.

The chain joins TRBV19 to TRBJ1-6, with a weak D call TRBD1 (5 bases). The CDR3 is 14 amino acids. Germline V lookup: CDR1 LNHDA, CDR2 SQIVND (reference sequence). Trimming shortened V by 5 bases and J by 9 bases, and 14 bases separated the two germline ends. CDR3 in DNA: TGTGCCAGTAGTTTGCCAGGGCTGGGTTCACCCCTCCACTTT. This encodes CASSLPGLGSPLHF.

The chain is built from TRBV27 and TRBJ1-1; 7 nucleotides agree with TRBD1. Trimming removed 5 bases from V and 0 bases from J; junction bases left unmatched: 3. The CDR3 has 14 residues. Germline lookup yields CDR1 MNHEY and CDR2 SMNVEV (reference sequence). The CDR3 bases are TGTGCCAGCAGTACAGGGGCCCTGAACACTGAAGCTTTCTTT. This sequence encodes CASSTGALNTEAFF.

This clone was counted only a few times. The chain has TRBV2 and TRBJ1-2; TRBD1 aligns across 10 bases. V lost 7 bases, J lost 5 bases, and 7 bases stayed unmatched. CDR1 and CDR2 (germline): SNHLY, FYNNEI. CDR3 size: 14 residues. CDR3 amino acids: CASIPDRGPYGYTF. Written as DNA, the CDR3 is TGTGCCAGCATACCAGACAGGGGGCCTTATGGCTACACCTTC. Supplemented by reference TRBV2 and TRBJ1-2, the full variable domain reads EPEVTQTPSHQVTQMGQEVILRCVPISNHLYFYWYRQILGQKVEFLVSFYNNEISEKSEIFDDQFSVERPDGSNFTLKIRSTKLEDSAMYFCASIPDRGPYGYTFGSGTRLTVV.

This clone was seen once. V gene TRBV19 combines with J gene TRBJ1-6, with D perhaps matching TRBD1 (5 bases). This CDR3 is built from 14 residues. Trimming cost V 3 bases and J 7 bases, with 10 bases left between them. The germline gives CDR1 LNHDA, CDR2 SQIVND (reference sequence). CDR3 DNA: TGTGCCAGTAGTATCCAGGGCGCCAATTCACCCCTCCACTTT. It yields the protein CASSIQGANSPLHF.

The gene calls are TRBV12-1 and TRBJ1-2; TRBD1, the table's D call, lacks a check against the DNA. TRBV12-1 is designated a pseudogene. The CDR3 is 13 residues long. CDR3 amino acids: CASTFQGALGYTF. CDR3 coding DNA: TGTGCCAGCACCTTTCAGGGGGCGCTTGGCTACACCTTC.

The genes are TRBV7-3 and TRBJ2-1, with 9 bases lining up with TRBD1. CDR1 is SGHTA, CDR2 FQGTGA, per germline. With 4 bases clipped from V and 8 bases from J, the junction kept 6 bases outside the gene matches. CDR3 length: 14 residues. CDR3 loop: CASSYGTGMDEQFF. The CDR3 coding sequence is TGTGCCAGCAGCTACGGGACAGGGATGGATGAGCAGTTCTTC.

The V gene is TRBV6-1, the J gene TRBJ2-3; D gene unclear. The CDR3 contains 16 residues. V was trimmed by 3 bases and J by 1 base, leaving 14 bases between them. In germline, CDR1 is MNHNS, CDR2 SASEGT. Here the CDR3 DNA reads TGTGCCAGCAGTGACCCTCCCTGGGCCGGCACAGATACGCAGTATTTT. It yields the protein CASSDPPWAGTDTQYF.

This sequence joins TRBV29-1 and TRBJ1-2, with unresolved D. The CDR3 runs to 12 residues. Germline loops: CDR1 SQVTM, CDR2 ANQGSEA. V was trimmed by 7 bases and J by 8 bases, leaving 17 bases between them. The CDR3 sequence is CSAPGVRGGYTF. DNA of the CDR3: TGCAGCGCCCCAGGTGTCCGGGGAGGCTACACCTTC. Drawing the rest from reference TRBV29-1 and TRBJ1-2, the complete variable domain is SAVISQKPSRDICQRGTSLTIQCQVDSQVTMMFWYRQQPGQSLTLIATANQGSEATYESGFVIDKFPISRPNLTFSTLTVSNMSPEDSSIYLCSAPGVRGGYTFGSGTRLTVV.